Each of the 7 T cell receptor beta chains below was sequenced from the same sample in a study of spatial heterogeneity in lung cancer. TCRdb fed the 5' RACE reads into MiXCR, producing one record per CDR3 protein. The top ten hold roughly 22% of the sample, which has over 85,000 distinct CDR3 sequences, 15% to 20% seen once. Time point meaning: blood at routine non-recurrence follow-up after resection. Sequenced material: PBMCs, taken at follow-up. The origin of the receptors is a male donor with early-stage non-small cell lung cancer.

The chain combines TRBV29-1 with TRBJ2-6, with D possibly matching TRBD2 (6 bases). The CDR3 is 14 residues long. The germline V and J ends were trimmed by 6 bases and 2 bases, with 11 bases remaining between them. Germline loops: CDR1 SQVTM, CDR2 ANQGSEA. The CDR3 region is CSVSEGTGANVLTF. In DNA, the CDR3 is TGCAGCGTGTCGGAGGGAACTGGGGCCAACGTCCTGACTTTC.

Only a few counts were recorded for this clonotype. The chain carries TRBV7-6 and TRBJ2-1; D possibly corresponds to TRBD2 (6 bases). The ends were cut back, 1 base at V and 8 bases at J, with 12 bases in the middle. This CDR3 has 14 residues. Germline V gene lookup returns CDR1 SGHVS and CDR2 FNYEAQ. The CDR3 spells CASSLGTIRDEQFF. The CDR3 region has the DNA TGTGCCAGCAGCTTAGGGACTATCAGAGATGAGCAGTTCTTC.

A few counts support this clonotype. The chain carries TRBV6-2 or TRBV6-3 and TRBJ1-5; D remains unclear. The V gene lost 6 bases and the J gene lost 7 bases, with 16 bases spanning the gap. This CDR3 spans 14 amino acids. The V gene's germline CDR1 is MNHEY and CDR2 SVGEGT. Here the CDR3 reads CASRGHQTKQPQHF. The CDR3 coding sequence is TGTGCCAGCAGAGGTCACCAGACCAAACAGCCCCAGCATTTT.

The gene calls are TRBV19 and TRBJ1-1; D is ambiguous. V dropped 3 bases and J dropped 5 bases, with 16 bases sitting between them. Germline CDR1 LNHDA, CDR2 SQIVND (reference sequence). This CDR3 is built from 15 residues. CDR3 region: CASSISSIRGTEAFF. CDR3 DNA: TGTGCCAGTAGTATTAGTTCGATTAGAGGGACTGAAGCTTTCTTT.

This chain uses TRBV19 with TRBJ2-2; no reliable D call. Germline CDR1 LNHDA, CDR2 SQIVND (reference sequence). CDR3 length equals 16 residues. The ends were cut back, 9 bases at V and 0 bases at J, with 17 bases in the middle. DNA of the CDR3: TGTGCCAGCTCCGCCAGGTTTGGCGCGAACACCGGGGAGCTGTTTTTT. As protein: CASSARFGANTGELFF.

The chain links TRBV20-1 to TRBJ1-2; TRBD1 might be the D (5 bases). The V gene lost 3 bases and the J gene lost 8 bases, with 16 bases spanning the gap. This CDR3 has 13 amino acids. Germline V gene data show CDR1 as DFQATT and CDR2 as SNEGSKA (reference sequence). CDR3 residues: CSASEGRYGGYTF. The CDR3 DNA follows: TGCAGTGCTAGTGAGGGGCGGTACGGAGGCTACACCTTC.

The V gene is TRBV7-9, the J gene TRBJ1-2, with a weak D call TRBD1 (5 bases). Trimming left V 1 base short and J 6 bases short, with 12 bases between. Per the germline V gene, CDR1 is SEHNR and CDR2 is FQNEAQ (reference sequence). The length of the CDR3 is 14 residues. The CDR3 sequence is CASSLVAGGHGYTF. As DNA, the CDR3 is TGTGCCAGCAGCTTAGTGGCGGGGGGACATGGCTACACCTTC.